The clone carrying this T cell receptor (beta chain) turned up a few times. This CDR3 comprises 14 residues. V was clipped by 1 base and J by 4 bases, with 10 bases between them. The germline gives CDR1 MNHEY, CDR2 SMNVEV (reference sequence). These data are taken from a study of metastatic and nonmetastatic thyroid tumors. At the level of the study: Repertoire data that came from the blood and tumor or nodule tissue of malignant and benign thyroid patients were compared.

In the source study's methods: To classify distant metastasis in papillary thyroid cancer, a model was built from CDR3 differences across clinicopathological groups. TCRdb ran MiXCR on the PCR reads. TCRdb's processing, not the authors' own work, is the source of the V and J calls. The sample lists tens of thousands of clones, 25% to 35% occurring once. Thyroid surgery had not been preceded by any treatment in any patient. This TCR was sampled from a female donor with papillary thyroid cancer or a benign thyroid nodule (not recorded which). Some clones in this sample may be carry-over from other donors' samples. The V call is TRBV27, the J call TRBJ1-1; D not resolved. The sequencing input was blood. Here the CDR3 DNA reads TGTGCCAGCAGTTTATATCCCAGCCCCACTGAAGCTTTCTTT. Protein product: CASSLYPSPTEAFF.